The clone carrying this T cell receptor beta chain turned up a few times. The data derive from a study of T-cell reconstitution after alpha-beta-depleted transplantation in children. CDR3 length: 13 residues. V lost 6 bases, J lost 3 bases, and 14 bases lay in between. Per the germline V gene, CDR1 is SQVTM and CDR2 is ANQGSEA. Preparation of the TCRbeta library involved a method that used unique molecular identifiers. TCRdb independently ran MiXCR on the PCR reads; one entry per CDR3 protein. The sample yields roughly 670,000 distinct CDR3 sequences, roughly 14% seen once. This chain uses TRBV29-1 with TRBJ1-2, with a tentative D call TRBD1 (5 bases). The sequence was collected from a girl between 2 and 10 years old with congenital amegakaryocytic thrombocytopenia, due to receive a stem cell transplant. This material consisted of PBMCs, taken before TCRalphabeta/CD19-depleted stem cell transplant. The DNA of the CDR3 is TGCAGCGTAGGGGCCCCTTTATACTATGGCTACACCTTC. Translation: CSVGAPLYYGYTF.